A single sample gave rise to the 5 T cell receptor beta chains below, sequenced in a study of tumor-infiltrating lymphocytes in glioblastoma multiforme (dated 2017 in TCRdb). Sequencing was performed on an Illumina HiSeq 2500. TCRB libraries were constructed from RNA through three rounds of nested multiplex PCR following a modified ARM-PCR protocol with multiple V-beta primers and a C-beta primer. The public reads were reprocessed in TCRdb via fastp at Q25 and MiXCR, keeping in-frame beta chains. When rows share a CDR3 protein, they turn into one entry using the most common DNA and genes. This sample holds approximately 20,000 distinct CDR3 sequences; 55% to 70% were observed only once. The top ten clones comprise 15% to 20% of the sample. Material: peripheral blood. Source of these receptors: a male donor with glioblastoma.

V is TRBV4-2 and J is TRBJ2-1; 14 bases map to TRBD2. CDR3 length: 16 amino acids. The V gene end was trimmed by 3 bases and the J gene end by 9 bases; junction bases not matched to a gene: 7. Germline V gene sequence: CDR1 LGHNA, CDR2 YNFKEQ. The CDR3 coding sequence is TGTGCCAGCAGCCACGCGACTAGCGGGGGGGCCTTTGAGCAGTTCTTC. Its translation is CASSHATSGGAFEQFF.

A word on this clonotype: At one of its ends the junction is not consistent with the germline gene, which may arise from a read error. The genes are TRBV11-2 and TRBJ2-2, with 7 bases matching TRBD1. Germline V lookup: CDR1 SGHAT, CDR2 FQNNGV. There are 15 residues in the CDR3. CDR3 in DNA: TGTGCTAGCAGCTTACCGGGACAGATCACCGGGGAGCTGTTTTTT. Translated: CASSLPGQITGELFF.

Regarding this clonotype: Compared with germline, one end of the junction differs, possibly owing to a read error. The chain employs TRBV11-2 and TRBJ1-1; D unresolved. Germline-derived CDR1 and CDR2 are SGHAT and FQNNGV. CDR3 length equals 15 residues. The CDR3 bases are TGTGCCAGCAGCTTCTGGAGTGATAGTTACGCTGAATCTTTCTTT. This translates into CASSFWSDSYAESFF.

This clonotype qualifies as large. The J gene is TRBJ2-6, the V gene TRBV30, with D possibly matching TRBD1 (6 bases). CDR1 is GTSNPN and CDR2 is SVGIG in the germline V gene (reference sequence). The CDR3 contains 14 residues. Trimming cost V 6 bases and J 0 bases, with 9 bases left between them. The CDR3 reads CACTGCSGANVLTF. The CDR3 region has the DNA TGTGCCTGTACAGGGTGCTCTGGGGCCAACGTCCTGACTTTC.

Here the CDR3 reads CASSEGSGTDTQYF. The CDR3 nucleotides read TGTGCCAGCAGTGAAGGTAGCGGTACAGATACGCAGTATTTT. The chain is built from TRBV6-1 and TRBJ2-3, with D possibly matching TRBD2 (6 bases). The V gene's germline CDR1 is MNHNS and CDR2 SASEGT. V lost 1 base and J 3 bases, leaving 8 bases between the germline ends. The CDR3 contains 14 residues.